A selection of T cell receptor beta chains follows, all from one sample in a study of T cell changes during pregnancy in multiple sclerosis. TCRdb keeps only in-frame clones here, not all; method: immunoSEQ multiplex PCR. The data contain around 66,000 clones, roughly 91% of them singletons. This specimen consisted of peripheral blood, obtained after pregnancy. Receptors originate from a female donor in good health, enrolled as a control in a pregnancy study. CDR3s include the opening cysteine and the closing phenylalanine or tryptophan. The D gene is left open where the match is weak. Clone sizes are given selectively: once, few, many, or a class where the clone is expanded.

>NA|TRBJ1-3|TRBV29-1|NA
TGCAGCGTGGACGCAGGGTCTGGAAACACCATATATTTT
CSVDAGSGNTIYF
>NA|TRBJ1-3|TRBV18|TRBD1
TGTGCCAGCTCACCGTGGACAGGGGGCAAAGCTGTTTCTGGAAACACCATATATTTT
CASSPWTGGKAVSGNTIYF
>few|TRBJ1-1|TRBV11-2|NA
TGTGCCAGCAGCTTCACCCAGGGGAGTCGGACTGAAGCTTTCTTT
CASSFTQGSRTEAFF
>NA|TRBJ2-2|TRBV11-2|TRBD1
TGTGCCAGCAGCAAGAATTGGGGACAGAATTCCGGGGAGCTGTTTTTT
CASSKNWGQNSGELFF
>NA|TRBJ1-6|TRBV30|TRBD1
TGTGCCTGGAGCCGAAAAGGACAGGGGGCTTCCCTCCACTTT
CAWSRKGQGASLHF
>once|TRBJ1-5|TRBV18|NA
TGTGCCAGCTCACCACCTAACGCAGGCAATCAGCCCCAGCATTTT
CASSPPNAGNQPQHF
>NA|TRBJ1-5|TRBV28|NA
TGTGCCAGCAGTTCACCCTTCAGAAAGGCGGGAGGAAATCAGCCCCAGCATTTT
CASSSPFRKAGGNQPQHF
>NA|TRBJ1-1|TRBV6-1|NA
TGTGCCAGCACCGCGAGAGCTAATTTGCCTGAAGCTTTCTTT
CASTARANLPEAFF
>NA|TRBJ1-4|TRBV25-1|TRBD1
TGTGCCAGCAGTGAAGCCACGGGACAGGGGGCAAATGAAAAACTGTTTTTT
CASSEATGQGANEKLFF
>NA|TRBJ2-3|TRBV4-3|TRBD2
TGCGCCAGCAGCCAAGACCCTAGCGGGGGGGCGGTCGATACGCAGTATTTT
CASSQDPSGGAVDTQYF
>NA|TRBJ2-2|TRBV5-1|NA
TGCGCCAGCAGCCCCGGGACTGCGACCGGGGAGCTGTTTTTT
CASSPGTATGELFF
>NA|TRBJ2-2|TRBV25-1|TRBD2
TGTGCCAGCAGTGAATGGTCGGGGGGCACCGGGGAGCTGTTTTTT
CASSEWSGGTGELFF
>NA|TRBJ1-2|TRBV29-1|TRBD1
TGCAGCGTTTCACAGGGGGCGGTGAACTATGGCTACACCTTC
CSVSQGAVNYGYTF
>NA|TRBJ2-1|TRBV5-4|TRBD1
TGTGCCAGCAGCTCGACACGGACAGGGGTCAATGAGCAGTTCTTC
CASSSTRTGVNEQFF
>NA|TRBJ1-2|TRBV19|NA
TGTGCCAGTAGTTACCGGGATCAATATGGCTACACCTTC
CASSYRDQYGYTF
>NA|TRBJ2-1|TRBV27|TRBD1
TGTGCCAGCAGCCCCGGGACAGGGGGCCATGAGCAGTTCTTC
CASSPGTGGHEQFF
>few|TRBJ1-6|TRBV6-5|TRBD1
TGTGCCAGCAGTCCGATCGGACAGGGAAGCTCACCCCTCCACTTT
CASSPIGQGSSPLHF
>NA|TRBJ2-2|TRBV4-2|TRBD2
TGTGCCAGCAGCCCCACAGGACTAGCGGATTTCACCGGGGAGCTGTTTTTT
CASSPTGLADFTGELFF
>NA|TRBJ1-3|TRBV19|NA
TGTGCCAGTAGTATAAGGGTCCAGGGAAGGGGCGCTGGAAACACCATATATTTT
CASSIRVQGRGAGNTIYF
>NA|TRBJ1-2|TRBV30|NA
TGTGCCTGGCGGTCCAGGGGTAACTATGGCTACACCTTC
CAWRSRGNYGYTF
>NA|TRBJ1-6|TRBV6-5|TRBD1
TGTGCCAGCAGATCGACAGGGGGCGCTTCACCCCTCCACTTT
CASRSTGGASPLHF
>NA|TRBJ1-1|TRBV2|NA
TGTGCCAGCAGTGAAGCCCGGGGGACTGAAGCTTTCTTT
CASSEARGTEAFF
>NA|TRBJ2-2|TRBV19|TRBD2
TGTGCCAGCCTACCACTAGCGGGGGACACCGGGGAGCTGTTTTTT
CASLPLAGDTGELFF
>NA|TRBJ1-1|TRBV6-1|NA
TGTGCCAGCAGGCGAGACTTGAACACTGAAGCTTTCTTT
CASRRDLNTEAFF
>NA|TRBJ2-5|TRBV30|NA
TGTGCCTGGAGTGTAGTGGAGGGACAGTACTTC
CAWSVVEGQYF
>NA|TRBJ2-3|TRBV10-3|TRBD1
TGTGCCATCAGTGAAGGACCCGGAGGGACAGGGGGTGATACGCAGTATTTT
CAISEGPGGTGGDTQYF
>once|TRBJ1-1|TRBV18|TRBD1
TGTGCCAGCTCACCAGTACAGGGGGCTTTTAATGAAGCTTTCTTT
CASSPVQGAFNEAFF
>NA|TRBJ2-7|TRBV5-4|TRBD1
TGTGCCAGCAGCCCCGGGACAGGGGGCCCCTACGAGCAGTACTTC
CASSPGTGGPYEQYF
>NA|TRBJ1-2|TRBV10-3|TRBD1
TGTGCCATCAGTGACCGGGACAGGGAGGGCTACACCTTC
CAISDRDREGYTF
>NA|TRBJ2-3|TRBV6-4|TRBD2
TGTGCCAGCAGTTCCGGGACTAGCGGCACAGATACGCAGTATTTT
CASSSGTSGTDTQYF
>few|TRBJ2-7|TRBV19|TRBD2
TGTGCCAGTAGTAGCCGACTAGCGGGGGTCGCCTCCTACGAGCAGTACTTC
CASSSRLAGVASYEQYF
>once|TRBJ1-1|TRBV7-8|NA
TGTGCCAGCAGCTTAGACAGAATGAACACTGAAGCTTTCTTT
CASSLDRMNTEAFF
>once|TRBJ1-2|TRBV9|TRBD1
TGTGCCAGCAGCGTGCAGGGACAGGGGTTTAGCTACACCTTC
CASSVQGQGFSYTF
>NA|TRBJ1-1|TRBV7-8|NA
TGTGCCAGCAGGTACATCTCGTCTGAAGCTTTCTTT
CASRYISSEAFF
>NA|TRBJ1-1|TRBV30|TRBD1
TGTGCCTGGATTTCGGAATCCCCGGGACAGGGTTTCACTGAAGCTTTCTTT
CAWISESPGQGFTEAFF
>NA|TRBJ2-5|TRBV4-1|TRBD2
TGCGCCAGCAGCCACCCGACTAGCTGGTCCCCAGAGACCCAGTACTTC
CASSHPTSWSPETQYF
>NA|TRBJ2-5|TRBV4-1|NA
TGCGCCAGCAGCCAAGACAATAGCTACAGGGCCCAAGAGACCCAGTACTTC
CASSQDNSYRAQETQYF
>NA|TRBJ1-2|TRBV10-3|NA
TGTGCCATCAGTGCGGGGGGGTACTATGGCTACACCTTC
CAISAGGYYGYTF
>NA|TRBJ2-7|TRBV5-1|NA
TGCGCCAGCAGCTCGATTCAGGGCGAGCAGTACTTC
CASSSIQGEQYF
>NA|TRBJ2-3|TRBV11-2|TRBD2
TGTGCCAGCAGCTTAGAGCGGGGGGCAGATACGCAGTATTTT
CASSLERGADTQYF
>NA|TRBJ2-7|TRBV5-4|TRBD1
TGTGCCAGCAGCTGGGGATGGGGACAGGGATTTAATCAGCAGTACTTC
CASSWGWGQGFNQQYF
>NA|TRBJ2-2|TRBV6-6|TRBD1
TGTGCCAGCAGTAGGACAGGGCCTAGATCCGGGGAGCTGTTTTTT
CASSRTGPRSGELFF
>NA|TRBJ1-5|TRBV5-1|NA
TGCGCCAGCAGCTTGGTCGAGGCGGGGTCCCCCCAGCATTTT
CASSLVEAGSPQHF
>NA|TRBJ1-1|TRBV5-1|NA
TGCGCCAGCAGCCCCGGACAAAACACTGAAGCTTTCTTT
CASSPGQNTEAFF
>once|TRBJ2-1|TRBV9|TRBD2
TGTGCCAGCAGCTACTCTCTAACGGGGGGGGTATACAATGAGCAGTTCTTC
CASSYSLTGGVYNEQFF
>NA|TRBJ1-2|TRBV10-3|NA
TGTGCCATCAGTGTATCCGACTATGGCTACACCTTC
CAISVSDYGYTF
>NA|TRBJ1-2|TRBV4-1|NA
TGCGCCAGCAGCCAAGACCCCACGGGGGGGGCCTATGGCTACACCTTC
CASSQDPTGGAYGYTF
>NA|TRBJ2-3|TRBV4-3|NA
TGCGCCAGCAGCCAAGGGACTTTTAGCACAGATACGCAGTATTTT
CASSQGTFSTDTQYF
>NA|TRBJ1-2|TRBV4-1|NA
TGCGCCAGCAGCCAAGATTGGGAGCTGTTTGGCTACACCTTC
CASSQDWELFGYTF
>NA|TRBJ1-4|TRBV5-4|NA
TGTGCCAGCAGCCGCGGCGGTAAAGCGGATAGTTTGATGGGTGAAAAACTGTTTTTT
CASSRGGKADSLMGEKLFF
>NA|TRBJ1-2|TRBV7-9|TRBD1
TGTGCCAGCAGCTTCGACAGGGGGATCGACTATGGCTACACCTTC
CASSFDRGIDYGYTF
>NA|TRBJ1-5|TRBV19|TRBD1
TGTGCCAGTAGCCCCGGGACAGGGGTCCAGCCCCAGCATTTT
CASSPGTGVQPQHF
>NA|TRBJ1-2|TRBV19|TRBD1
TGTGCCAGTAGTATACACTCGGGACAGAACTATGGCTACACCTTC
CASSIHSGQNYGYTF
>NA|TRBJ1-1|TRBV5-1|TRBD1
TGCGCCAGCAGCCCTAAGACAGGGGTGAACACTGAAGCTTTCTTT
CASSPKTGVNTEAFF